The clone carrying this T cell receptor (beta chain) was observed once. The target antigen is unknown. Both TRBC1 and TRBC2 were covered by a beta constant-region primer of two equimolar oligonucleotides. Four rounds of PCR amplified the ligated cDNA using nested alpha and beta constant-region primers plus SP2. In TCRdb, the UMI-ligation and nested PCR reads were re-called with MiXCR into one record per CDR3 protein. The sample holds under 150,000 distinct CDR3 sequences, approximately 20% seen once. The data originate from a study of naive and memory T cell subsets. General study points: Activation and differentiation may alter RNA-based TCR counts. Possibly reflecting memory cells re-expressing CD45RA, a few larger clonotypes occurred in naive repertoires, especially CD8.

The CDR3 extends over 15 amino acids. Trimming shortened V by 5 bases and J by 2 bases, and 13 bases separated the two germline ends. Germline V gives CDR1 SGHVS, CDR2 FNYEAQ. Input material: naive CD8+ T cells from blood. The sequence derives from a human donor in good health. V gene TRBV7-6 combines with J gene TRBJ1-5; D gene unclear. CDR3 in amino acids: CASSPYGQGNQPQHF. The DNA of the CDR3 is TGTGCCAGCAGCCCCTACGGCCAGGGCAATCAGCCCCAGCATTTT.